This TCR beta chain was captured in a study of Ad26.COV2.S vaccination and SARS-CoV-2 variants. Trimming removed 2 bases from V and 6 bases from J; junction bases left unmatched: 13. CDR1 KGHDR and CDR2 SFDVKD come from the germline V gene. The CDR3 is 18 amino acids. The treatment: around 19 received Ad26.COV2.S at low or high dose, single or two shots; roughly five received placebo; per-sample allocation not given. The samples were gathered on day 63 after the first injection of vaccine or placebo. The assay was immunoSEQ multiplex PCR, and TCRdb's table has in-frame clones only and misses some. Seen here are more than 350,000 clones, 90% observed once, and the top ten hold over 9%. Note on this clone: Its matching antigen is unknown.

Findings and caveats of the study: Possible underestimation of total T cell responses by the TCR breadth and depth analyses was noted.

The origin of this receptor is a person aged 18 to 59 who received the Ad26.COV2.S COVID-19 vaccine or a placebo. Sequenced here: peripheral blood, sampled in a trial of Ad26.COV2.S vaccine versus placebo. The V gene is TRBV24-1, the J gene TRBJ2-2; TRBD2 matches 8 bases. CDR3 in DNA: TGTGCCACCAGTGATTCCCCGGGGGTAGCGGGAAAGCCCGGGGAGCTGTTTTTT. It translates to CATSDSPGVAGKPGELFF.